The next 24 T cell receptor beta chains were all read from a single sample in a study of blood T cell repertoires in COVID-19. Here immunoSEQ multiplex PCR was the method, and the copy in TCRdb shows in-frame clones only, minus some. The top ten hold approximately 40% of the sample, which has 30,000 to 40,000 clones, 75% to 90% seen once. The sequenced sample consisted of peripheral blood. The receptor set was obtained from a man between 60 and 75 years old with active or convalescent COVID-19.

The CDR3, as DNA: TGTGCCACCAGCAGGGCTAAGGGACTAGCGGGAGGGCCTGGGGAGCTGTTTTTT. Protein: CATSRAKGLAGGPGELFF. The chain couples TRBV15 to TRBJ2-2; TRBD2 matches 16 bases. CDR1 LNHNV and CDR2 YYDKDF come from the germline V gene (reference sequence). The CDR3 has 18 amino acids. With 3 bases clipped from V and 8 bases from J, the junction kept 9 bases outside the gene matches.

The rearrangement uses TRBV6-5 and TRBJ2-5; D is unclear. The CDR3 covers 13 residues. The V and J ends lost 2 bases and 6 bases respectively, with 10 bases between them. CDR1 is MNHEY and CDR2 is SVGAGI in the germline V gene. The CDR3 DNA reads as TGTGCCAGCAGTTACCGGCTAGATCAGACCCAGTACTTC. Its translation: CASSYRLDQTQYF.

This clone was counted a few times. The chain links TRBV3-1 (or the pseudogene TRBV3-2) to TRBJ1-3, with TRBD1 identical over 10 bases. V lost 4 bases and J lost 2; bases outside the gene matches: 2. Germline CDR1 is LGHDT and CDR2 is YNNKEL (reference sequence). CDR3 size: 15 residues. The DNA of the CDR3 is TGTGCCAGCAGCCGACAGGGGGCTCCTGGAAACACCATATATTTT. The encoded protein is CASSRQGAPGNTIYF.

The V call is TRBV9, the J call TRBJ2-5; 12 bases are shared with TRBD2. The V segment lost 3 bases and the J segment 6 bases; nucleotides outside the gene matches: 9. This CDR3 spans 16 amino acids. Germline V CDR1 and CDR2: SGDLS, YYNGEE. The CDR3 region has the DNA TGTGCCAGCAGCGGAGCTAGCGGGGGGGCCGTGAAGACCCAGTACTTC. Protein sequence: CASSGASGGAVKTQYF.

V is TRBV5-4 and J is TRBJ1-1; TRBD1 is a possible D gene (5 bases). Germline V gives CDR1 SGHNT, CDR2 YYREEE (reference sequence). Trimming shortened V by 4 bases and J by 8 bases, and 15 bases separated the two germline ends. CDR3 length: 13 amino acids. CDR3 coding DNA: TGTGCCAGCAGCACCCCCCCTAGGACAGAAGCTTTCTTT. This gives the protein CASSTPPRTEAFF. Using reference TRBV5-4 and TRBJ1-1 for the parts outside the CDR3, the full variable domain is ETGVTQSPTHLIKTRGQQVTLRCSSQSGHNTVSWYQQALGQGPQFIFQYYREEENGRGNFPPRFSGLQFPNYSSELNVNALELDDSALYLCASSTPPRTEAFFGQGTRLTVV.

This clone is judged medium-sized (0.01 to 0.1%). The chain has TRBV4-1 and TRBJ2-2, with D possibly TRBD1 on 6 matching bases. CDR1 and CDR2 (germline): MGHRA, YSYEKL. The V and J ends lost 10 bases and 3 bases respectively, with 15 bases between them. This CDR3 is 14 amino acids long. The CDR3 is CATRDIGYTGELFF. Here the CDR3 DNA reads TGCGCCACCCGGGACATTGGTTACACCGGGGAGCTGTTTTTT.

This chain uses TRBV5-3 with TRBJ2-3; weak D call: TRBD2 (7 bases). TRBV5-3 carries the ORF label, with uncertain function. The CDR3 loop spans 15 amino acids. Trimming pared 3 bases from V and 4 bases from J, leaving 15 bases between. DNA for the CDR3: TGTGCCAGAAGCTCGCTAGCGGAGGGGGCAGATACGCAGTATTTT. This encodes CARSSLAEGADTQYF.

The V call is TRBV6-5, the J call TRBJ1-2; D perhaps matches TRBD1 (6 bases). The CDR3 sequence is 16 residues long. Germline V gene data show CDR1 as MNHEY and CDR2 as SVGAGI. V was shortened by 3 bases and J by 4 bases, with 18 bases between the two germline ends. The CDR3 nucleotides read TGTGCCAGCAGTTATAGGCCAAAAGTCAGGGGCTATGGCTACACCTTC. Translated, it gives CASSYRPKVRGYGYTF.

Only a few counts were recorded for this clone. The chain recombines TRBV7-9 with TRBJ1-1; tentatively, D is TRBD1 (5 bases). V was shortened by 6 bases and J by 1 base, with 12 bases between the two germline ends. This CDR3 comprises 14 residues. The germline V gene encodes CDR1 SEHNR and CDR2 FQNEAQ (reference sequence). The CDR3: CASSLYQGNTEAFF. For the CDR3, the DNA is TGTGCCAGCAGTTTATATCAGGGGAACACTGAAGCTTTCTTT.

CDR3 protein: CASSTSGQGPYGYTF. The CDR3 bases are TGTGCCAGCAGCACCTCCGGACAGGGGCCCTATGGCTACACCTTC. This chain uses TRBV7-8 with TRBJ1-2, with 9 nucleotides matching TRBD1. Looked up from germline, CDR1 is SGHVS and CDR2 is FQNEAQ. The CDR3 extends over 15 amino acids. V trimming: 5 bases; J trimming: 4 bases; junction bases outside the gene matches: 8.

This clone was seen a single time. This sequence joins TRBV23-1 and TRBJ2-5; 8 bases are a match to TRBD1. TRBV23-1 is known as an ORF, though its function is uncertain. Trimming at V came to 0 bases and at J to 2 bases, leaving 5 bases not matched to a gene. This CDR3 comprises 16 residues. CDR3 sequence: CASSQSGTGFQETQYF. CDR3 nucleotide sequence: TGCGCCAGCAGTCAATCGGGGACAGGATTTCAAGAGACCCAGTACTTC.

V gene TRBV5-1 combines with J gene TRBJ1-1; D unclear. Germline loops: CDR1 SGHRS, CDR2 YFSETQ. V was shortened by 4 bases and J by 0 bases, with 10 bases between the two germline ends. The CDR3 totals 14 residues. The chain's CDR3 is CASSHTELNTEAFF. CDR3 bases: TGCGCCAGCAGCCATACAGAGTTGAACACTGAAGCTTTCTTT.

V gene TRBV2 combines with J gene TRBJ1-5; D call uncertain. The CDR3 sequence is 14 residues long. The germline gives CDR1 SNHLY, CDR2 FYNNEI. V gave up 6 bases and J gave up 6 bases, with 15 bases separating them. In nucleotides, the CDR3 is TGTGCCAGCAGCCTAAGTCGGGATTTTCAGCCCCAGCATTTT. Protein product: CASSLSRDFQPQHF.

The chain has TRBV6-5 and TRBJ1-3, with a possible D match to TRBD1 (5 bases). Trimming shortened V by 2 bases and J by 8 bases, and 10 bases separated the two germline ends. Looked up from germline, CDR1 is MNHEY and CDR2 is SVGAGI. CDR3 length: 13 amino acids. DNA for the CDR3: TGTGCCAGCAGTTACGGCCGGGGGGACACCATATATTTT. This codes for CASSYGRGDTIYF.

The chain is built from TRBV6-1 and TRBJ1-5; D unclear. Trimming cost V 3 bases and J 5 bases, with 14 bases left between them. The CDR3 is made up of 15 amino acids. Germline loops: CDR1 MNHNS, CDR2 SASEGT. CDR3 nucleotides: TGTGCCAGCAGTGACGGGGTTTTCGGAGATCAGCCCCAGCATTTT. Protein: CASSDGVFGDQPQHF.

The genes are TRBV27 and TRBJ1-6; no definite D call. CDR1 and CDR2 from the germline V gene are MNHEY and SMNVEV (reference sequence). The CDR3 contains 15 residues. Deletions cut 3 bases from V and 7 bases from J, with 13 bases between. In DNA, the CDR3 is TGTGCCAGCAGTTTTTCCGCCGGGTCAAATTCACCCCTCCACTTT. Translated, it gives CASSFSAGSNSPLHF.

The rearrangement joins TRBV29-1 to TRBJ2-1; D remains unclear. The CDR3 is made up of 13 amino acids. V was trimmed by 5 bases and J by 5 bases, leaving 13 bases between them. CDR1 and CDR2 from the germline V gene are SQVTM and ANQGSEA. Here the CDR3 DNA reads TGCAGCGTTCAGGATCCTCAGCACAATGAGCAGTTCTTC. Encoded protein: CSVQDPQHNEQFF.

The rearrangement joins TRBV7-9 to TRBJ2-1, with TRBD1 identical over 7 bases. V shed 5 bases, J shed 12 bases, and the junction held 16 bases outside the gene matches. The V gene's germline CDR1 is SEHNR and CDR2 FQNEAQ (reference sequence). This CDR3 is built from 15 residues. The CDR3 region is CASSHGQAKGVAQFF. The CDR3 nucleotides are TGTGCCAGCAGCCACGGACAGGCGAAGGGGGTTGCGCAGTTCTTC.

The rearrangement joins TRBV2 to TRBJ1-5; D gene ambiguous. Deletions cut 8 bases from V and 7 bases from J, with 15 bases between. Germline loops: CDR1 SNHLY, CDR2 FYNNEI. The CDR3 consists of 13 residues. CDR3 in amino acids: CASRGSPGQPQHF. Written as DNA, the CDR3 is TGTGCCAGCCGTGGGAGTCCGGGGCAGCCCCAGCATTTT.

The rearrangement uses TRBV6-6 and TRBJ2-7; 9 bases match TRBD1. With 5 bases clipped from V and 2 bases from J, the junction kept 16 bases outside the gene matches. The CDR3 runs 18 residues. Germline V gives CDR1 MNHNY, CDR2 SVGAGI (reference sequence). The CDR3 nucleotides are TGTGCCAGCAGTCCACGGGACAGGGCGAATATGGGGGCCTACGAGCAGTACGTC. Translation gives CASSPRDRANMGAYEQYV.

The table lists this clone with a count of one. The J gene is TRBJ2-5, the V gene TRBV28, with 11 bases fitting TRBD2. CDR1 and CDR2 (germline): MDHEN, SYDVKM. V gave up 5 bases and J gave up 2 bases; unmatched junction bases: 7. The CDR3 loop spans 16 amino acids. CDR3 amino acids: CASSQPIAGGQETQYF. As DNA, the CDR3 is TGTGCCAGCAGTCAGCCCATAGCGGGAGGGCAAGAGACCCAGTACTTC.

The chain is built from TRBV30 and TRBJ1-1; maybe TRBD1 (5 bases). This CDR3 contains 16 residues. From germline, CDR1 is GTSNPN and CDR2 SVGIG (reference sequence). Trimming left V 4 bases short and J 5 bases short, with 23 bases between. The CDR3 sequence is CAWTNRAGQGGTEAFF. The CDR3 nucleotides read TGTGCCTGGACCAACCGTGCTGGGCAGGGAGGAACTGAAGCTTTCTTT.

The chain couples TRBV5-1 to TRBJ1-5; 8 nucleotides line up with TRBD1. This CDR3 region has 14 residues. V trimming: 4 bases; J trimming: 2 bases; junction bases outside the gene matches: 2. Germline loops: CDR1 SGHRS, CDR2 YFSETQ. The CDR3 protein is CASSTTGGNQPQHF. For the CDR3, the DNA is TGCGCCAGCAGCACGACAGGGGGCAATCAGCCCCAGCATTTT.

This clone was seen only a few times. The chain employs TRBV7-9 and TRBJ2-5; D possibly corresponds to TRBD2 (7 bases). V lost 8 bases and J 5 bases, leaving 15 bases between the germline ends. CDR3 length: 13 residues. The V gene's germline CDR1 is SEHNR and CDR2 FQNEAQ (reference sequence). Here the CDR3 DNA reads TGTGCCAGCCTCAAGTCGGGGGGCGAGACCCAGTACTTC. Amino acids: CASLKSGGETQYF.